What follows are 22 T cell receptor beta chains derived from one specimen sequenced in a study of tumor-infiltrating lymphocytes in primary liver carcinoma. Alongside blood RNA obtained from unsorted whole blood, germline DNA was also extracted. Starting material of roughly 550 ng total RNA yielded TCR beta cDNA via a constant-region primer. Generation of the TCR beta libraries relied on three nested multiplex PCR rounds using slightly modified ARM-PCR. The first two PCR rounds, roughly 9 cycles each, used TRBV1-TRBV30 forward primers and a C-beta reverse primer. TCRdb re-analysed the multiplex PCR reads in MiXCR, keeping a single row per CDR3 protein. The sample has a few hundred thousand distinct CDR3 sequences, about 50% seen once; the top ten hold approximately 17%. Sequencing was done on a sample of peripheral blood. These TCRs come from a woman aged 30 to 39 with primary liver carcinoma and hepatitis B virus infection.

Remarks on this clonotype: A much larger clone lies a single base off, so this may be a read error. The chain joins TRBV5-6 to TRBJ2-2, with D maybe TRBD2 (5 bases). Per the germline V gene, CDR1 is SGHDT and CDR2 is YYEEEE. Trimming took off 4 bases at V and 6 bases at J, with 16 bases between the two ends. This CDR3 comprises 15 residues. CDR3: CASSGGEYLPGELFF. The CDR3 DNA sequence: TGTGCCAGCAGCGGAGGCGAGTATTTACCCGGGGAGCTGTTTTTT.

The CDR3 bases are TGCGCCAGCAGCTCCGCGTACCCGACTAGCGGGAGACCCTACGAGCAGTACTTC. Residues: CASSSAYPTSGRPYEQYF. This sequence joins TRBV5-1 and TRBJ2-7, with TRBD2 matching over 12 bases. The germline V gene encodes CDR1 SGHRS and CDR2 YFSETQ. CDR3 length: 18 amino acids. V lost 3 bases to trimming and J lost 2 bases; unmatched junction nucleotides: 12.

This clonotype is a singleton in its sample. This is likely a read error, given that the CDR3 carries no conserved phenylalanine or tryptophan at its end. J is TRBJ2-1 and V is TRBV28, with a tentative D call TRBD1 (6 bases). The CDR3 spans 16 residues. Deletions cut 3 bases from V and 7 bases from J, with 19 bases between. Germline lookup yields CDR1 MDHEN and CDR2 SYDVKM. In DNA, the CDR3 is TGTGCCAGCAGTTTCGAGGGGTGGCAGGGGTGGAATGAGCAGTTCCTA. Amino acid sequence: CASSFEGWQGWNEQFL.

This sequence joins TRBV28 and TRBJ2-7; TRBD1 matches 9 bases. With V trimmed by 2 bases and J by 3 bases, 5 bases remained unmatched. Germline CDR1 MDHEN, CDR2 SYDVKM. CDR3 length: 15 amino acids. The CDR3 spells CASSLPEDRGYEQYF. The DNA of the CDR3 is TGTGCCAGCAGTTTACCAGAGGACAGGGGCTACGAGCAGTACTTC.

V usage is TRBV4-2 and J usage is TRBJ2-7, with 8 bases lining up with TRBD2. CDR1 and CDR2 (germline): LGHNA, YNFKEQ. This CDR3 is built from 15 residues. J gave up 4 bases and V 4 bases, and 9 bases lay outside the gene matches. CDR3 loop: CASSPSASGCYEQYF. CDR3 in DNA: TGTGCCAGCAGCCCGAGCGCTAGCGGGTGTTACGAGCAGTACTTC.

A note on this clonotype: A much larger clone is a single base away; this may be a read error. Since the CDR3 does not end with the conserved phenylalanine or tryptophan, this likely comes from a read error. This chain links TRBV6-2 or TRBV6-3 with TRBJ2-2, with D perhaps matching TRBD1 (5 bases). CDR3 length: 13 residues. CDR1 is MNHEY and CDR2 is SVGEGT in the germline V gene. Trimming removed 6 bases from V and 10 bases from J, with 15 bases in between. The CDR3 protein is CASSRLGAPELFY. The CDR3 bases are TGTGCCAGCAGCAGACTTGGGGCGCCGGAGCTGTTTTAT.

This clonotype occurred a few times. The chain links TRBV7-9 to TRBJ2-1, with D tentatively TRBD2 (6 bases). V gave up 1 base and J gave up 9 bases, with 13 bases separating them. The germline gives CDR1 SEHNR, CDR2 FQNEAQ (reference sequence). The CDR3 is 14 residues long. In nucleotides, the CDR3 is TGTGCCAGCAGCTTAGGGGGCCCGGAGGGTGAGCAGTTCTTC. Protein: CASSLGGPEGEQFF.

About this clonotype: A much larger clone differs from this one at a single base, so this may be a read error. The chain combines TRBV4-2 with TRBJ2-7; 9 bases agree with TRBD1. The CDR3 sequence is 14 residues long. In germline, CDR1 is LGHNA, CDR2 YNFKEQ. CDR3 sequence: CAGSQAGQGSEQYF. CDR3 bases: TGTGCCGGCAGCCAAGCGGGACAGGGAAGCGAGCAGTACTTC.

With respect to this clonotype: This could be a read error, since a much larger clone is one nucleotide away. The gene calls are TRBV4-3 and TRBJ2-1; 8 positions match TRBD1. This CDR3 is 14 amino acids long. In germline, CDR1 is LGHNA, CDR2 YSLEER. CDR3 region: CTSSLDRGRGEQFF. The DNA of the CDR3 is TGCACCAGCAGCCTTGACAGGGGTCGGGGTGAGCAGTTCTTC.

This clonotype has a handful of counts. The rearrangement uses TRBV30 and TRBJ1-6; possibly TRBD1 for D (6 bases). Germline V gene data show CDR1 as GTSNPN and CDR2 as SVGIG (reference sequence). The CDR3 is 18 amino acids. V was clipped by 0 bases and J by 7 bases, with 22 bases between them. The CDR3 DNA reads TGTGCCTGGAGTGTACGGGTCCAGAAGGACAGAAAAAATTCACCCCTCCACTTT. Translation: CAWSVRVQKDRKNSPLHF.

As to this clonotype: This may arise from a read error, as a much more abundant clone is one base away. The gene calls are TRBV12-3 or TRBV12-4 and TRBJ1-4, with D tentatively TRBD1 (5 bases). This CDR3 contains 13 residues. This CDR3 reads CVSADSNNEKLFF. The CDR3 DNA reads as TGTGTCAGCGCAGACAGCAATAATGAAAAACTGTTTTTT.

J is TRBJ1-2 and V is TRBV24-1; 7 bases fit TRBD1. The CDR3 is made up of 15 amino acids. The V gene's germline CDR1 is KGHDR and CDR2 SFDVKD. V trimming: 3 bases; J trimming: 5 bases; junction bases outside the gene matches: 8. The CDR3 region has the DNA TGTGCCACCAGTGATCCGGGACAGACTTTTTATGGCTACACCTTC. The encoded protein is CATSDPGQTFYGYTF.

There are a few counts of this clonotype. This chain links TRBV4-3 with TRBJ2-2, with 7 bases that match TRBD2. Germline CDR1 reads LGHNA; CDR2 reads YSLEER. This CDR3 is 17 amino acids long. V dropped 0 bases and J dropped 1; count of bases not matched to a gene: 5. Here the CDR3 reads CASSQETSGMNTGELFF. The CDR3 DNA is TGCGCCAGCAGCCAAGAAACCAGCGGGATGAACACCGGGGAGCTGTTTTTT.

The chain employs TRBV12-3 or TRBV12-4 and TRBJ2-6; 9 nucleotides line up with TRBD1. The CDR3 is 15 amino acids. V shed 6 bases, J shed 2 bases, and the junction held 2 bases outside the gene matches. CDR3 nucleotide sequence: TGTGCCAGCAGGGGACAGGGAACTGGGGCCAACGTCCTGACTTTC. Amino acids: CASRGQGTGANVLTF.

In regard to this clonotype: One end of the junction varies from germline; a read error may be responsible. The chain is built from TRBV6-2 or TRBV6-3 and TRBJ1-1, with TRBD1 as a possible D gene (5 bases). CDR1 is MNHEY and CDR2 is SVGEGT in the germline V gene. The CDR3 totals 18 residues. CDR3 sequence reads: CASSYPVRDPRLNTEASF. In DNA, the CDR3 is TGTGCCAGCAGTTACCCAGTACGGGACCCCAGGTTAAACACTGAAGCTTCCTTT.

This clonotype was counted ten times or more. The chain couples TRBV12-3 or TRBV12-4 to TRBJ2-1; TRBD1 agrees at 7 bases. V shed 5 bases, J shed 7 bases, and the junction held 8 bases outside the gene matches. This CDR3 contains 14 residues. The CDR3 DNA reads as TGTGCCAGCAGTAGTAACAGGGGTTCGAATGAGCAGTTCTTC. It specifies CASSSNRGSNEQFF.

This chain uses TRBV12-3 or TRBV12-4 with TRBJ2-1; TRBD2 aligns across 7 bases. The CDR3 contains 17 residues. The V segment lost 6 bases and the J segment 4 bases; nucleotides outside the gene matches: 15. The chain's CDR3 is CASSPDLVGGVYNEQFF. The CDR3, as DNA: TGTGCCAGCAGCCCTGATCTAGTGGGAGGGGTTTACAATGAGCAGTTCTTC.

Here the CDR3 DNA reads TGTGCCGCCAAAAGGGTCTCCTACAATGAGCAGTTCTTC. It yields the protein CAAKRVSYNEQFF. V gene TRBV6-5 combines with J gene TRBJ2-1; D remains ambiguous. Trimming removed 11 bases at V and 0 bases at J, with 11 bases between. The CDR3 loop spans 13 amino acids. Looked up from germline, CDR1 is MNHEY and CDR2 is SVGAGI.

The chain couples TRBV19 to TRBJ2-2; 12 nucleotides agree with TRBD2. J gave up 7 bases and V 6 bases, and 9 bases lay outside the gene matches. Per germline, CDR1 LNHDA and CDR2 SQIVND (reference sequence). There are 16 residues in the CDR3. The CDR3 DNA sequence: TGTGCCAGTAGACGAGTGTCTAGCGGGAGGGGCGGGGAGCTGTTTTTT. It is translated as CASRRVSSGRGGELFF. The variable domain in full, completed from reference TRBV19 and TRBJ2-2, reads DGGITQSPKYLFRKEGQNVTLSCEQNLNHDAMYWYRQDPGQGLRLIYYSQIVNDFQKGDIAEGYSVSREKKESFPLTVTSAQKNPTAFYLCASRRVSSGRGGELFFGEGSRLTVL.

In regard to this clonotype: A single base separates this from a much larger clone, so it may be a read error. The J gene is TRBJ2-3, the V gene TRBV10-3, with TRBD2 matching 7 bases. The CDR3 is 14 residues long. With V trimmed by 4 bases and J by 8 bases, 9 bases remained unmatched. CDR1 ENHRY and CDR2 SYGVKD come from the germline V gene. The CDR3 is CAISGSGIPVTQYF. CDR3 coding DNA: TGTGCCATCAGTGGGAGCGGGATCCCAGTTACGCAGTATTTT.

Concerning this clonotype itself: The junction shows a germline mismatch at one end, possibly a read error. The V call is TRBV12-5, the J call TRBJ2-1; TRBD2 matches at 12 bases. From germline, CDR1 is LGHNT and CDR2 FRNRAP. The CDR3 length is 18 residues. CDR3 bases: TGTGCTAGTGGTCCCGGACTAGCGGGATTAAAATCCTACAATGAGCAGTCCTTC. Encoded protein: CASGPGLAGLKSYNEQSF.

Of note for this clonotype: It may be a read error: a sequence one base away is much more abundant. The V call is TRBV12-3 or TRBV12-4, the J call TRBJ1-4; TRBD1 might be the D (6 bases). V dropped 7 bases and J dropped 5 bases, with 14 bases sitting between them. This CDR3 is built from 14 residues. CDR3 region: CASNEAGVNEKLFF. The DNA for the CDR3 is TGTGCCAGCAACGAGGCAGGGGTAAATGAAAAACTGTTTTTT.